This TCR beta chain comes out of a study of blood T cell repertoires in COVID-19. Study background: The United States, Italy and Spain were the sources of the acute and convalescent COVID-19 samples. PBMCs, B-cell-depleted T cells, or T cells provided the cDNA or gDNA that made up the material.

There are a few counts of this clone. Profiling relied on immunoSEQ multiplex PCR, and the TCRdb table lists in-frame clones only, not all of them. In the table there are about 400,000 clones, more than 85% of which are singletons. Germline CDR1 and CDR2: LGHDT and YNNKEL (reference sequence). This CDR3 region has 16 residues. The V and J ends lost 0 bases and 5 bases respectively, with 16 bases between them. The sequence was obtained from a woman aged 25 to 39 with acute or convalescent COVID-19. The sequenced material came from peripheral blood. This chain links TRBV3-1 (or the pseudogene TRBV3-2) with TRBJ1-1, with D maybe TRBD1 (5 bases). The CDR3: CASSQDFGGGGTEAFF. The CDR3 coding sequence is TGTGCCAGCAGCCAAGATTTTGGGGGGGGAGGGACTGAAGCTTTCTTT.